This entry describes one TCR beta chain. The sample originates from a study of blood T cell repertoires in COVID-19. Study members were between about 18 and 95 years old and lived in 20 to 30 US regions. CDR1 and CDR2 from the germline V gene are LNHDA and SQIVND (reference sequence). The CDR3 length is 14 residues. Losses at the gene ends were 5 bases for V and 1 base for J; bases not matched to a gene: 4. The table came from immunoSEQ multiplex PCR; TCRdb's copy has only in-frame clones and leaves some out. The repertoire holds about 210,000 clones, with 81% as singletons. This chain uses TRBV19 with TRBJ2-7, with 8 positions matching TRBD1. Sequencing input: PBMCs or T cells enriched from blood (not recorded which). The receptor was isolated from a woman in her fifties or sixties with acute COVID-19. The CDR3 is CASSPGQVSYEQYF. CDR3 sequence (DNA): TGTGCCAGTAGTCCGGGACAGGTTTCCTACGAGCAGTACTTC.